The 32 T cell receptor beta chains below come from one sample, sequenced in a study of blood T cell repertoires in COVID-19. Data came from immunoSEQ multiplex PCR; TCRdb stores just in-frame clones and leaves some out. In the table there are approximately 130,000 clones, over 80% of which are singletons. Sequenced sample: PBMCs or T cells enriched from blood (not recorded which). The receptors derive from a man under 40 who had recovered from COVID-19.

The rearrangement joins TRBV11-2 to TRBJ2-1; no firm D call. The CDR3 has 14 amino acids. Germline CDR1 SGHAT, CDR2 FQNNGV. The V gene lost 3 bases and the J gene lost 4 bases, with 10 bases spanning the gap. The CDR3 DNA reads TGTGCCAGCAGCTTCTTTACACAGTACAATGAGCAGTTCTTC. Encoded protein: CASSFFTQYNEQFF.

The gene calls are TRBV7-9 and TRBJ1-5; D is unresolved. CDR1 and CDR2 (germline): SEHNR, FQNEAQ (reference sequence). V dropped 1 base and J dropped 4 bases, with 5 bases sitting between them. This CDR3 contains 13 residues. The CDR3 sequence is CASSLGQNQPQHF. The CDR3 region has the DNA TGTGCCAGCAGCTTAGGGCAGAATCAGCCCCAGCATTTT.

The V call is TRBV27, the J call TRBJ1-4, with TRBD1 matching 8 bases. The V gene end was trimmed by 5 bases and the J gene end by 8 bases; junction bases not matched to a gene: 13. Germline lookup yields CDR1 MNHEY and CDR2 SMNVEV (reference sequence). This CDR3 has 16 residues. The CDR3 DNA sequence: TGTGCCAGCAGTATAAAAAGACAGGGGTTTGGGGAAAAACTGTTTTTT. It codes for CASSIKRQGFGEKLFF.

CDR3 residues: CASSPQGRGDEQYF. The CDR3 DNA sequence: TGCGCCAGCAGCCCCCAGGGCAGGGGAGACGAGCAGTACTTC. The J gene is TRBJ2-7, the V gene TRBV5-1; D may be TRBD1 (6 bases). CDR3 length: 14 amino acids. The V gene's germline CDR1 is SGHRS and CDR2 YFSETQ. V lost 4 bases and J 5 bases, leaving 16 bases between the germline ends.

This chain uses TRBV29-1 with TRBJ2-1; the match to TRBD1 covers 7 bases. From germline, CDR1 is SQVTM and CDR2 ANQGSEA. The ends lost 5 bases at V and 9 bases at J; junction bases unmatched: 4. CDR3 length: 11 residues. CDR3 bases: TGCAGCGTTTCGGACAGGCTTGAGCAGTTCTTC. This codes for CSVSDRLEQFF.

The CDR3 DNA follows: TGTGCCTGGGCGCCGCGAACGAACTATGGCTACACCTTC. Protein product: CAWAPRTNYGYTF. The chain uses TRBV30 and TRBJ1-2; D gene unclear. Germline V gene data show CDR1 as GTSNPN and CDR2 as SVGIG (reference sequence). Trimming took off 5 bases at V and 2 bases at J, with 12 bases between the two ends. The length of the CDR3 is 13 residues.

A single count supports this clone. This same CDR3 is encoded by further DNA sequences in the sample. V usage is TRBV27 and J usage is TRBJ2-2; D is unresolved. Trimming pared 3 bases from V and 5 bases from J, leaving 7 bases between. Germline V CDR1 and CDR2: MNHEY, SMNVEV (reference sequence). This CDR3 is built from 13 residues. CDR3 protein: CASSFGVTGELFF. CDR3 nucleotide sequence: TGTGCCAGCAGTTTTGGAGTTACCGGGGAGCTGTTTTTT.

This clone occurred a few times. The chain carries TRBV3-1 (or the pseudogene TRBV3-2) and TRBJ1-2; TRBD1 is a possible D gene (5 bases). CDR1 LGHDT and CDR2 YNNKEL come from the germline V gene (reference sequence). The CDR3 loop spans 13 amino acids. V lost 4 bases and J lost 11, with 17 bases in between. Here the CDR3 reads CASSPGGIGTYTF. CDR3 nucleotide sequence: TGTGCCAGCAGCCCCGGGGGGATAGGAACATACACCTTC.

The chain carries TRBV7-2 and TRBJ1-3; D uncertain. This CDR3 region has 13 residues. The V gene's germline CDR1 is SGHTA and CDR2 FQGNSA. Trimming cost V 2 bases and J 0 bases, with 2 bases left between them. CDR3 sequence (DNA): TGTGCCAGCAGCTTACTCTCTGGAAACACCATATATTTT. Translating it yields CASSLLSGNTIYF.

The chain is built from TRBV7-9 and TRBJ1-2; 7 nucleotides align to TRBD1. The V segment lost 5 bases and the J segment 7 bases; nucleotides outside the gene matches: 4. The CDR3 loop spans 12 amino acids. CDR1 and CDR2 (germline): SEHNR, FQNEAQ (reference sequence). The CDR3 spells CASSRDRVGYTF. The CDR3 DNA reads TGTGCCAGCAGCCGCGACAGGGTTGGCTACACCTTC.

DNA for the CDR3: TGTGCCAGCTCACCACCAGGGACTAGCAGGAACATTCAGTACTTC. Protein product: CASSPPGTSRNIQYF. The chain carries TRBV18 and TRBJ2-4, with 9 bases that match TRBD2. CDR3 size: 15 residues. After removal of 0 bases from V and 7 bases from J, the junction contained 4 bases not matched to a gene. CDR1 is KGHSH, CDR2 LQKENI, per germline.

V is TRBV21-1 and J is TRBJ2-5; the table's TRBD2 call for D was not verified on the DNA. TRBV21-1 counts as a pseudogene. The CDR3 consists of 16 residues. The CDR3 region is CASSKGTSGGQETQYF. The CDR3 nucleotides read TGTGCCAGCAGCAAGGGGACTAGCGGGGGCCAAGAGACCCAGTACTTC.

This sequence joins TRBV28 and TRBJ1-1; TRBD1 matches 10 bases. Trimming removed 5 bases from V and 6 bases from J; junction bases left unmatched: 9. CDR3 length: 15 residues. Germline V CDR1 and CDR2: MDHEN, SYDVKM. The DNA of the CDR3 is TGTGCCAGCAGTGGGGGTGACAGGGGGCTGGCTGAAGCTTTCTTT. The encoded protein is CASSGGDRGLAEAFF.

The chain combines TRBV27 with TRBJ2-4; D is possibly TRBD1 (5 bases). CDR1 MNHEY and CDR2 SMNVEV come from the germline V gene (reference sequence). The ends were cut back, 7 bases at V and 7 bases at J, with 11 bases in the middle. The length of the CDR3 is 12 residues. For the CDR3, the DNA is TGTGCCAGCAAAGGCAGGGCGAACATTCAGTACTTC. Residues: CASKGRANIQYF.

This chain uses TRBV5-1 with TRBJ2-3; no clear D. V gave up 6 bases and J gave up 3 bases, with 11 bases separating them. This CDR3 region has 13 residues. CDR1 SGHRS and CDR2 YFSETQ come from the germline V gene. DNA of the CDR3: TGCGCCAGCAACCCTGACACAACAGATACGCAGTATTTT. Translation: CASNPDTTDTQYF.

This sequence joins TRBV19 and TRBJ2-7; possible D gene TRBD1, 6 bases. V lost 5 bases and J 2 bases, leaving 10 bases between the germline ends. This CDR3 spans 13 amino acids. Germline V gene sequence: CDR1 LNHDA, CDR2 SQIVND (reference sequence). This CDR3 reads CASSLTGAYEQYF. CDR3 bases: TGTGCCAGTAGTCTGACAGGAGCCTACGAGCAGTACTTC. Full variable domain (missing parts from reference TRBV19 and TRBJ2-7): DGGITQSPKYLFRKEGQNVTLSCEQNLNHDAMYWYRQDPGQGLRLIYYSQIVNDFQKGDIAEGYSVSREKKESFPLTVTSAQKNPTAFYLCASSLTGAYEQYFGPGTRLTVT.

V and J are TRBV7-8 and TRBJ2-7; D perhaps matches TRBD1 (6 bases). The CDR3 extends over 13 amino acids. V lost 6 bases, J lost 2 bases, and 11 bases lay in between. Germline V gives CDR1 SGHVS, CDR2 FQNEAQ. In DNA form, the CDR3 reads TGTGCCAGCAGTTCCAGGGGAACCTACGAGCAGTACGTC. Its translation is CASSSRGTYEQYV.

This chain uses TRBV7-9 with TRBJ2-3; D uncertain. The ends were cut back, 4 bases at V and 2 bases at J, with 7 bases in the middle. Germline lookup yields CDR1 SEHNR and CDR2 FQNEAQ (reference sequence). The CDR3 is made up of 13 amino acids. The CDR3 loop is CASSSPSTDTQYF. The CDR3 nucleotides are TGTGCCAGCAGCTCTCCCTCCACAGATACGCAGTATTTT.

This rearrangement joins TRBV30 to TRBJ2-5, with 15 bases aligning to TRBD2. CDR1 is GTSNPN and CDR2 is SVGIG in the germline V gene (reference sequence). This CDR3 comprises 13 residues. J was trimmed by 5 bases and V by 5 bases; bases with no gene match: 0. The CDR3 protein is CAWGTSGRETQYF. The DNA for the CDR3 is TGTGCCTGGGGGACTAGCGGGAGGGAGACCCAGTACTTC.

This chain uses TRBV9 with TRBJ1-2; 9 nucleotides align to TRBD1. Germline loops: CDR1 SGDLS, CDR2 YYNGEE. V lost 4 bases to trimming and J lost 6 bases; unmatched junction nucleotides: 13. This CDR3 is 16 amino acids long. As DNA, the CDR3 is TGTGCCAGCAGCCAAACAATGAAGAGGACAGGGGATGGCTACACCTTC. It translates to CASSQTMKRTGDGYTF.

The chain recombines TRBV4-1 with TRBJ2-1; possibly TRBD2 for D (8 bases). The CDR3 is made up of 16 amino acids. Germline lookup yields CDR1 MGHRA and CDR2 YSYEKL. V lost 1 base and J 5 bases, leaving 15 bases between the germline ends. The CDR3 loop reads CASSQAGGTVNNEQFF. The CDR3 DNA follows: TGCGCCAGCAGCCAAGCGGGGGGGACAGTTAACAATGAGCAGTTCTTC.

The V gene is TRBV6-5, the J gene TRBJ1-1, with 9 bases fitting TRBD1. Germline CDR1 and CDR2: MNHEY and SVGAGI. Trimming removed 8 bases from V and 0 bases from J; junction bases left unmatched: 1. The CDR3 contains 13 residues. This CDR3 reads CASGTGLNTEAFF. CDR3 nucleotide sequence: TGTGCCAGCGGGACAGGGTTGAACACTGAAGCTTTCTTT.

The chain has TRBV7-3 and TRBJ2-1, with a possible D match to TRBD2 (7 bases). The ends were cut back, 3 bases at V and 5 bases at J, with 11 bases in the middle. In germline, CDR1 is SGHTA, CDR2 FQGTGA. CDR3 length: 14 amino acids. The CDR3 spells CASSLERDNNEQFF. The CDR3 coding sequence is TGTGCCAGCAGCTTGGAGCGGGACAACAATGAGCAGTTCTTC. Using reference TRBV7-3 and TRBJ2-1 for the parts outside the CDR3, the full variable domain is GAGVSQTPSNKVTEKGKYVELRCDPISGHTALYWYRQSLGQGPEFLIYFQGTGAADDSGLPNDRFFAVRPEGSVSTLKIQRTERGDSAVYLCASSLERDNNEQFFGPGTRLTVL.

J is TRBJ1-1 and V is TRBV6-5, with 7 bases matching TRBD1. Germline V gives CDR1 MNHEY, CDR2 SVGAGI. The CDR3 sequence is 12 residues long. Trimming cost V 7 bases and J 8 bases; bases outside gene matches: 7. The CDR3 bases are TGTGCCAGCACAAACACCAGGGGGGAAGCTTTCTTT. The encoded protein is CASTNTRGEAFF.

The chain uses TRBV25-1 and TRBJ1-2, with a possible D match to TRBD1 (5 bases). Deletions cut 4 bases from V and 8 bases from J, with 14 bases between. CDR3 size: 13 residues. The germline V gene encodes CDR1 MGHDK and CDR2 SYGVNS. The CDR3 sequence is CASSGGEVGGYTF. DNA for the CDR3: TGTGCCAGCAGTGGGGGCGAGGTTGGAGGCTACACCTTC.

The chain carries TRBV2 and TRBJ1-6, with 8 bases identical to TRBD1. The CDR3 runs 16 residues. The V gene end was trimmed by 5 bases and the J gene end by 1 base; junction bases not matched to a gene: 4. CDR1 is SNHLY, CDR2 FYNNEI, per germline. The CDR3 DNA reads TGTGCCAGCAGTTCGGACAGGGCTTCCTATAATTCACCCCTCCACTTT. Amino acids: CASSSDRASYNSPLHF.

This chain joins TRBV7-9 and TRBJ2-1; the match to TRBD2 covers 10 bases. Germline CDR1 reads SEHNR; CDR2 reads FQNEAQ (reference sequence). The J segment lost 1 base and the V segment lost 5 bases, leaving 2 bases of the junction unmatched. The CDR3 totals 15 residues. CDR3 DNA sequence: TGTGCCAGCAGCCTACTAGCGGGGTCCTACAATGAGCAGTTCTTC. Its protein product is CASSLLAGSYNEQFF.

The J gene is TRBJ2-7, the V gene TRBV30, with 11 nucleotides matching TRBD1. The CDR3 runs to 14 residues. Germline CDR1 is GTSNPN and CDR2 is SVGIG (reference sequence). V trimming: 0 bases; J trimming: 5 bases; junction bases outside the gene matches: 3. The CDR3 nucleotides are TGTGCCTGGAGTGTGGGACAGGGGGTCCACGAGCAGTACTTC. This sequence encodes CAWSVGQGVHEQYF. Full variable domain (rest looked up from reference TRBV30 and TRBJ2-7): SQTIHQWPATLVQPVGSPLSLECTVEGTSNPNLYWYRQAAGRGLQLLFYSVGIGQISSEVPQNLSASRPQDRQFILSSKKLLLSDSGFYLCAWSVGQGVHEQYFGPGTRLTVT.

As DNA, the CDR3 is TGTGCCAGCACTTGGACAGGGAGCGGGCAGCCCCAGCATTTT. This gives the protein CASTWTGSGQPQHF. This sequence joins TRBV2 and TRBJ1-5; the match to TRBD1 covers 8 bases. Germline trimming cut 7 bases from V and 7 bases from J; bases unmatched to any gene: 9. This CDR3 is 14 amino acids long. Germline loops: CDR1 SNHLY, CDR2 FYNNEI.

This clone was observed a single time. Here the CDR3 reads CASSLAGGVDTQYF. The CDR3 DNA follows: TGTGCCAGCAGCTTAGCGGGAGGGGTAGATACGCAGTATTTT. The genes are TRBV7-3 and TRBJ2-3; 9 positions agree with TRBD2. The germline V gene has CDR1 SGHTA and CDR2 FQGTGA. There are 14 residues in the CDR3. Trimming removed 2 bases from V and 5 bases from J; junction bases left unmatched: 2.

The rearrangement links TRBV7-2 to TRBJ1-2, with TRBD1 identical over 7 bases. Trimming took 1 base from V and 4 from J; bases not matched to a gene: 6. The germline V gene has CDR1 SGHTA and CDR2 FQGNSA. This CDR3 is built from 15 residues. DNA of the CDR3: TGTGCCAGCAGCTTAGATAACAGGGGTGGCTATGGCTACACCTTC. This encodes CASSLDNRGGYGYTF.

The chain has TRBV27 and TRBJ1-2; TRBD1 matches at 9 bases. The V gene end was trimmed by 2 bases and the J gene end by 6 bases; junction bases not matched to a gene: 4. Germline V gives CDR1 MNHEY, CDR2 SMNVEV (reference sequence). The CDR3 is made up of 14 amino acids. The chain's CDR3 is CASSLRWDRDGYTF. The DNA for the CDR3 is TGTGCCAGCAGTTTAAGGTGGGACAGGGATGGCTACACCTTC.